The 15 T cell receptor beta chains below all came from one sample that was sequenced in a study of early T cells in non-severe SARS-CoV-2 infection. MiXCR was run by TCRdb on the 5' RACE reads, yielding one entry per CDR3 protein. The sample consists of tens of thousands of distinct CDR3 sequences, 8% to 9% of them appearing once. Sequencing was performed on whole blood. The receptors come from an adult who was a healthcare worker with PCR-confirmed SARS-CoV-2 infection or an uninfected control (not recorded which).

This chain connects TRBV18 to TRBJ1-6, with unresolved D. Germline loops: CDR1 KGHSH, CDR2 LQKENI. Trimming pared 6 bases from V and 6 bases from J, leaving 9 bases between. CDR3 length: 13 amino acids. Here the CDR3 reads CASSPTFNSPLHF. For the CDR3, the DNA is TGTGCCAGCTCCCCTACCTTTAATTCACCCCTCCACTTT. Drawing the rest from reference TRBV18 and TRBJ1-6, the complete variable domain is NAGVMQNPRHLVRRRGQEARLRCSPMKGHSHVYWYRQLPEEGLKFMVYLQKENIIDESGMPKERFSAEFPKEGPSILRIQQVVRGDSAAYFCASSPTFNSPLHFGNGTRLTVT.

There are many counts of this clonotype. This chain uses TRBV28 with TRBJ2-1, with 7 bases aligning to TRBD1. Germline V gives CDR1 MDHEN, CDR2 SYDVKM. Trimming cost V 3 bases and J 7 bases; bases outside gene matches: 9. The CDR3 extends over 15 amino acids. The CDR3 DNA reads as TGTGCCAGCAGTTTGGGTCTGACACAGGGGAATGAGCAGTTCTTC. It specifies CASSLGLTQGNEQFF.

The sample holds many counts of this clonotype. The CDR3 region has the DNA TGTGCCAGCAGTTTAGCTGGCCCCTACGAGCAGTACTTC. Residues: CASSLAGPYEQYF. The rearrangement uses TRBV12-3 or TRBV12-4 and TRBJ2-7; D is ambiguous. The CDR3 length is 13 residues. Trimming cost V 0 bases and J 2 bases, with 5 bases left between them.

This clonotype was found a few times. Here the CDR3 DNA reads TGTGCCAGCAGCTGGGGGGGACTAGCGCCCGGGGAGCTGTTTTTT. Protein product: CASSWGGLAPGELFF. V gene TRBV5-6 combines with J gene TRBJ2-2, with TRBD2 identical over 10 bases. The CDR3 has 15 residues. The ends lost 3 bases at V and 6 bases at J; junction bases unmatched: 5. Germline assignment: CDR1 SGHDT and CDR2 YYEEEE.

This clonotype was detected many times. The rearrangement uses TRBV18 and TRBJ1-4; no firm D call. CDR1 is KGHSH and CDR2 is LQKENI in the germline V gene. V shed 1 base and J shed 8 bases, with 14 bases lying between them. The CDR3 sequence is 15 residues long. In DNA form, the CDR3 reads TGTGCCAGCTCACCACGGTTGGCTCAGCAGGAAAAACTGTTTTTT. Protein sequence: CASSPRLAQQEKLFF.

This clonotype was detected many times. V and J are TRBV5-4 and TRBJ2-1; tentative D call: TRBD2 (5 bases). This CDR3 has 15 amino acids. Trimming removed 4 bases at V and 2 bases at J, with 13 bases between. Germline V lookup: CDR1 SGHNT, CDR2 YYREEE (reference sequence). The CDR3 bases are TGTGCCAGCAGCCAGCACATCGGGGCCTACAATGAGCAGTTCTTC. The encoded protein is CASSQHIGAYNEQFF.

The chain is built from TRBV11-2 and TRBJ1-4; no clear D gene. Germline V gene data show CDR1 as SGHAT and CDR2 as FQNNGV. The V end was cut by 10 bases, the J end by 3 bases, with 12 bases between. This CDR3 contains 13 residues. The CDR3 bases are TGTGCCACAGGCAGCATAGCTAATGAAAAACTGTTTTTT. Translating it yields CATGSIANEKLFF.

This clonotype was seen only a few times. The chain carries TRBV7-2 and TRBJ2-3; D gene unclear. The CDR3 loop spans 13 amino acids. Germline-derived CDR1 and CDR2 are SGHTA and FQGNSA. The V end lost 0 bases, the J end lost 8 bases, and 9 bases lay between the germline ends. The CDR3 DNA reads TGTGCCAGCAGCTTAGCGCGGCTATCTACGCAGTATTTT. Its translation: CASSLARLSTQYF.

There are many counts of this clonotype. The chain joins TRBV7-2 to TRBJ2-7; TRBD2 aligns across 10 bases. After removal of 5 bases from V and 5 bases from J, the junction contained 9 bases not matched to a gene. The CDR3 runs 15 residues. Germline CDR1 reads SGHTA; CDR2 reads FQGNSA. The CDR3 region is CASSPRGAGGHEQYF. The CDR3 DNA sequence: TGTGCCAGCAGCCCCCGTGGAGCGGGAGGGCACGAGCAGTACTTC. Based on the CDR3 plus reference TRBV7-2 and TRBJ2-7, the full variable domain is GAGVSQSPSNKVTEKGKDVELRCDPISGHTALYWYRQSLGQGLEFLIYFQGNSAPDKSGLPSDRFSAERTGGSVSTLTIQRTQQEDSAVYLCASSPRGAGGHEQYFGPGTRLTVT.

The gene calls are TRBV10-3 and TRBJ1-1; no reliable D call. V was cut by 2 bases and J by 1 base, with 8 bases left in between. The CDR3 sequence is 14 residues long. Per the germline V gene, CDR1 is ENHRY and CDR2 is SYGVKD. The CDR3 protein is CAISEGAKNTEAFF. In DNA form, the CDR3 reads TGTGCCATCAGTGAGGGAGCTAAGAACACTGAAGCTTTCTTT.

At least ten counts were recorded for this clonotype. This chain connects TRBV9 to TRBJ2-1; the match to TRBD1 covers 8 bases. The CDR3 runs to 16 residues. V shed 3 bases and J 5 bases; nucleotides not matched to a gene: 10. Germline V CDR1 and CDR2: SGDLS, YYNGEE. The CDR3 here is CASSAPDRGPNNEQFF. CDR3 in DNA: TGTGCCAGCAGCGCTCCAGACAGGGGACCGAACAATGAGCAGTTCTTC.

This clonotype came up many times. The rearrangement uses TRBV18 and TRBJ2-3; 12 positions agree with TRBD2. The length of the CDR3 is 16 residues. V lost 5 bases to trimming and J lost 4 bases; unmatched junction nucleotides: 7. CDR1 KGHSH and CDR2 LQKENI come from the germline V gene. For the CDR3, the DNA is TGTGCCAGCTCATCCGGACTAGCGGGGCGCGCAGATACGCAGTATTTT. Translating it yields CASSSGLAGRADTQYF.

This clonotype has just a few counts. CDR3: CASSPGRIIPYGYTF. The CDR3 DNA is TGTGCCAGCAGTCCCGGACGGATAATACCCTATGGCTACACCTTC. The genes are TRBV12-3 or TRBV12-4 and TRBJ1-2, with D unclear. V dropped 5 bases and J dropped 4 bases, with 17 bases sitting between them. This CDR3 has 15 residues.

The rearrangement links TRBV7-2 to TRBJ2-7, with TRBD2 matching over 12 bases. V lost 4 bases, J lost 2 bases, and 0 bases stayed unmatched. CDR1 SGHTA and CDR2 FQGNSA come from the germline V gene. The CDR3 extends over 14 amino acids. The DNA for the CDR3 is TGTGCCAGCAGCTCTAGCGGGAGGGCCTACGAGCAGTACTTC. Translated, it gives CASSSSGRAYEQYF.

A word on this clonotype: This likely comes from a read error, as the CDR3 has no conserved phenylalanine or tryptophan at its end. V and J are TRBV5-1 and TRBJ1-1; a weak D match, TRBD1 (6 bases). V lost 1 base, J lost 5 bases, and 15 bases lay in between. The CDR3 runs 15 residues. Looked up from germline, CDR1 is SGHRS and CDR2 is YFSETQ. The CDR3 loop reads CASSLPSTGSTEAFS. CDR3 DNA sequence: TGCGCCAGCAGCTTGCCATCAACAGGGAGTACTGAAGCTTTCTCT.